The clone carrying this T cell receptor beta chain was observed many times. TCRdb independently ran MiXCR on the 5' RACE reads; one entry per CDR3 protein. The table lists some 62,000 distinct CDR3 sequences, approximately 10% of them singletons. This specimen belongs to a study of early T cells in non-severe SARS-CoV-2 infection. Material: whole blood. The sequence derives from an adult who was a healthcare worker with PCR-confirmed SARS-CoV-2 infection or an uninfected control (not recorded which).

The CDR3 spells CASSSGLQHEQFF. CDR3 sequence (DNA): TGTGCCAGCAGCTCGGGACTCCAGCACGAGCAGTTCTTC. The rearrangement joins TRBV9 to TRBJ2-1; D possibly corresponds to TRBD2 (6 bases). The CDR3 is made up of 13 amino acids. The V end lost 4 bases, the J end lost 10 bases, and 15 bases lay between the germline ends. Germline loops: CDR1 SGDLS, CDR2 YYNGEE.